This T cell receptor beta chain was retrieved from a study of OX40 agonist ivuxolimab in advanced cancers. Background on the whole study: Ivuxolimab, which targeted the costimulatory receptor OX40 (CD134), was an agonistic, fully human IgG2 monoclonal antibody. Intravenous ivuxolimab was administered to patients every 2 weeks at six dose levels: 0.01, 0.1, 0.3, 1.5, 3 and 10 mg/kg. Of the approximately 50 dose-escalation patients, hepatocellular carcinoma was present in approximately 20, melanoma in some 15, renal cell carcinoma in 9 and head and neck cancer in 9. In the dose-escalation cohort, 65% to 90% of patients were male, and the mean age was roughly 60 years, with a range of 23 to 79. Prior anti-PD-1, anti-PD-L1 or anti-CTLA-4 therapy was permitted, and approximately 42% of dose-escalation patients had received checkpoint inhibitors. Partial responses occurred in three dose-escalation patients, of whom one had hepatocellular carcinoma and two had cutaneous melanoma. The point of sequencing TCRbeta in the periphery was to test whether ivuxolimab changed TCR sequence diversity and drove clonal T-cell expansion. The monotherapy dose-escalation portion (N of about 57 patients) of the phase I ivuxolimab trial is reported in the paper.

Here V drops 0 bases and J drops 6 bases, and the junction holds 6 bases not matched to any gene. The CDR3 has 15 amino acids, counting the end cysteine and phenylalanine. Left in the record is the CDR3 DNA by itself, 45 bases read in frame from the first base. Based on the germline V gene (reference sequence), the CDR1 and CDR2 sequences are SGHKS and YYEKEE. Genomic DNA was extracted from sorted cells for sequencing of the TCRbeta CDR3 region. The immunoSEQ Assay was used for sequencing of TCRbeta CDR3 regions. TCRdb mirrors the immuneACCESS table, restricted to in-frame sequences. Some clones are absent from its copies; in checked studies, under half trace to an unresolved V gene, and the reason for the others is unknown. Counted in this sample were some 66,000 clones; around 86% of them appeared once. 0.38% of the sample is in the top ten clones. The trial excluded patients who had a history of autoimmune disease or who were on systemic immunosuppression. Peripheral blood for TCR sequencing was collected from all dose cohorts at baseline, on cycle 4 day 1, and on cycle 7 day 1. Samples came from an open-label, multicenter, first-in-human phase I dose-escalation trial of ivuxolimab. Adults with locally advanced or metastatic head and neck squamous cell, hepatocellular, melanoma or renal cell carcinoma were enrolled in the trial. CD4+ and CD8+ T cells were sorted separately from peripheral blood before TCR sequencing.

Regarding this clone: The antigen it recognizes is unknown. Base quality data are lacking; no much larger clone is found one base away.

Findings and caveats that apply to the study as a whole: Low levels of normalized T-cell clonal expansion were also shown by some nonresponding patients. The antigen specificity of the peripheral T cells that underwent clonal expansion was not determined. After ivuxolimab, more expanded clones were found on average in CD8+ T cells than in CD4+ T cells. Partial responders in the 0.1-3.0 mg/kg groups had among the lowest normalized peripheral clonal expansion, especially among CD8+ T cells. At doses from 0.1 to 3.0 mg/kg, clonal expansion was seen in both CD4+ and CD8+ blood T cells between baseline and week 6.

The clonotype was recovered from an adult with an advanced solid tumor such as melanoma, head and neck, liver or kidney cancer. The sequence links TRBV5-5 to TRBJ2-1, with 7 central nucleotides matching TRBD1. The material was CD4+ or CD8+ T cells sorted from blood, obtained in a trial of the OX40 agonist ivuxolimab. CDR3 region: CASSLAIDRANEQFF. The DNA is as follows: TGTGCCAGCAGCTTGGCCATCGACAGGGCCAATGAGCAGTTCTTC.